A single sample gave rise to the 28 T cell receptor beta chains below, sequenced in a study of T-cell reconstitution after alpha-beta-depleted transplantation in children. Preparation of the TCRbeta library was carried out with unique molecular identifiers. From the PCR reads, TCRdb called clonotypes with MiXCR, one entry per CDR3 protein. The table has around 600,000 distinct CDR3 sequences, roughly 23% seen once. The specimen was PBMCs, mostly from graft donor cells, collected 360 days after TCRalphabeta/CD19-depleted stem cell transplant. The receptors come from a boy under two years old who had a stem cell transplant for acute myeloid leukemia, so the T cells may come from the graft donor.

The chain links TRBV29-1 to TRBJ1-2; D not resolved. Trimming shortened V by 6 bases and J by 0 bases, and 8 bases separated the two germline ends. This CDR3 region has 12 residues. The germline V gene has CDR1 SQVTM and CDR2 ANQGSEA. The CDR3 is CSVLGPNYGYTF. The CDR3, as DNA: TGCAGCGTGCTAGGGCCTAACTATGGCTACACCTTC.

This clonotype was counted between two and nine times. This chain connects TRBV20-1 to TRBJ2-1, with 11 bases aligning to TRBD2. J lost 4 bases, V lost 0 bases, and 8 bases had no gene match. This CDR3 contains 17 residues. CDR1 is DFQATT and CDR2 is SNEGSKA in the germline V gene (reference sequence). The CDR3 DNA reads TGCAGTGCTAGAGATTGGGCTAGCGGGGGGCGATACAATGAGCAGTTCTTC. Translated, it gives CSARDWASGGRYNEQFF.

This clonotype appeared a few times. The rearrangement links TRBV20-1 to TRBJ2-1; 7 positions agree with TRBD2. V lost 7 bases to trimming and J lost 3 bases; unmatched junction nucleotides: 12. The germline V gene encodes CDR1 DFQATT and CDR2 SNEGSKA (reference sequence). The CDR3 runs to 15 residues. CDR3 bases: TGCAGTGTCCCGCGCGGGGGTACGGACTACAATGAGCAGTTCTTC. It specifies CSVPRGGTDYNEQFF.

This clonotype was observed many times. The V gene is TRBV7-9, the J gene TRBJ2-3, with D unresolved. From germline, CDR1 is SEHNR and CDR2 FQNEAQ (reference sequence). V was trimmed by 3 bases and J by 6 bases, leaving 19 bases between them. This CDR3 region has 16 residues. CDR3 nucleotides: TGTGCCAGCAGCTTTTCGGCCATCAAGGTTGCTGATACGCAGTATTTT. It is translated as CASSFSAIKVADTQYF.

The J gene is TRBJ1-4, the V gene TRBV20-1; weak D call: TRBD1 (5 bases). The CDR3 has 14 residues. The V end lost 6 bases, the J end lost 3 bases, and 14 bases lay between the germline ends. The V gene's germline CDR1 is DFQATT and CDR2 SNEGSKA (reference sequence). The CDR3 nucleotides read TGCAGTGCAGACGCGGCAGGGCCTAATGAAAAACTGTTTTTT. Its translation is CSADAAGPNEKLFF.

This clonotype appeared a few times. The rearrangement uses TRBV30 and TRBJ1-1; the match to TRBD1 covers 8 bases. After removal of 7 bases from V and 5 bases from J, the junction contained 6 bases not matched to a gene. The germline V gene has CDR1 GTSNPN and CDR2 SVGIG (reference sequence). This CDR3 region has 12 residues. CDR3: CALSGGRTEAFF. The CDR3 coding sequence is TGTGCCTTGTCAGGGGGCCGAACTGAAGCTTTCTTT.

This clonotype was seen at least ten times. The chain joins TRBV12-3 or TRBV12-4 to TRBJ2-5; TRBD1 matches 8 bases. Trimming took 4 bases from V and 4 from J; bases not matched to a gene: 5. CDR3 size: 14 residues. In DNA, the CDR3 is TGTGCCAGCAGTTCCCCGGACAGGGTAGAGACCCAGTACTTC. Its translation: CASSSPDRVETQYF.

J is TRBJ2-3 and V is TRBV10-3; D ambiguous. CDR1 is ENHRY, CDR2 SYGVKD, per germline. This CDR3 has 15 amino acids. V shed 2 bases and J shed 4 bases, with 13 bases lying between them. The CDR3 region has the DNA TGTGCCATCAGTGAGAAACCCCGGTTGGCAGATACGCAGTATTTT. Its protein is CAISEKPRLADTQYF.

This chain links TRBV6-4 with TRBJ2-7; 7 bases match TRBD1. The germline CDR1 and CDR2 sequences are MRHNA and SNTAGT. The CDR3 consists of 13 residues. With V trimmed by 5 bases and J by 3 bases, 4 bases remained unmatched. CDR3 DNA: TGTGCCAGCAGTTGGGACAGCATCTACGAGCAGTACTTC. Its translation: CASSWDSIYEQYF.

This clonotype was detected many times. The J gene is TRBJ2-2, the V gene TRBV11-3, with D hard to call. The V gene lost 1 base and the J gene lost 5 bases, with 11 bases spanning the gap. CDR1 and CDR2 from the germline V gene are SGHNT and YENEEA. The CDR3 spans 15 residues. The DNA for the CDR3 is TGTGCCAGCAGCTTAGCTCCTACACCGACCGGGGAGCTGTTTTTT. As protein: CASSLAPTPTGELFF.

V gene TRBV10-3 combines with J gene TRBJ2-7, with D possibly TRBD2 on 5 matching bases. This CDR3 is 15 amino acids long. Germline assignment: CDR1 ENHRY and CDR2 SYGVKD. Between the trimmed V and J ends, which lost 8 bases and 0 bases, there was a span of 17 bases. The CDR3 region is CAIPERRRSSYEQYV. CDR3 DNA sequence: TGTGCCATCCCCGAGCGGCGCAGGAGCTCCTACGAGCAGTACGTC.

The chain links TRBV10-3 to TRBJ2-7, with 7 bases that match TRBD1. V lost 2 bases to trimming and J lost 5 bases; unmatched junction nucleotides: 9. Looked up from germline, CDR1 is ENHRY and CDR2 is SYGVKD. This CDR3 spans 15 amino acids. The CDR3 DNA reads TGTGCCATCAGTGAGGACTGGGACAGTCGCCACGAGCAGTACGTC. Translation gives CAISEDWDSRHEQYV.

The chain couples TRBV11-2 to TRBJ1-1; D unclear. The CDR3 consists of 10 residues. CDR1 and CDR2 (germline): SGHAT, FQNNGV. With 4 bases removed from V and 7 bases from J, the gap between germline ends came to 4 bases. In DNA, the CDR3 is TGTGCCAGCAGCTCTAGTGAAGCTTTCTTT. The encoded protein is CASSSSEAFF. Using reference TRBV11-2 and TRBJ1-1 for the parts outside the CDR3, the full variable domain is EAGVAQSPRYKIIEKRQSVAFWCNPISGHATLYWYQQILGQGPKLLIQFQNNGVVDDSQLPKDRFSAERLKGVDSTLKIQPAKLEDSAVYLCASSSSEAFFGQGTRLTVV.

The V gene is TRBV15, the J gene TRBJ1-4; the match to TRBD1 covers 10 bases. Germline CDR1 reads LNHNV; CDR2 reads YYDKDF (reference sequence). Trimming cost V 1 base and J 7 bases; bases outside gene matches: 3. This CDR3 is built from 15 residues. CDR3 bases: TGTGCCACCAGCAGAGCCGGGACAGGGGTTGAAAAACTGTTTTTT. It encodes CATSRAGTGVEKLFF.

This clonotype has a count of ten or more. The chain couples TRBV6-1 to TRBJ1-6; D may be TRBD1 (6 bases). V dropped 5 bases and J dropped 8 bases, with 16 bases sitting between them. The CDR3 sequence is 15 residues long. CDR1 is MNHNS, CDR2 SASEGT, per germline. The DNA for the CDR3 is TGTGCCAGCAGTCGCACAGGGCCGTCGGATTCACCCCTCCACTTT. Protein sequence: CASSRTGPSDSPLHF.

The CDR3, as DNA: TGCAGTGCTAGTTACGAAGGGGCCCTCAGACTGTTTTTT. It encodes CSASYEGALRLFF. V is TRBV20-1 and J is TRBJ1-4; D possibly corresponds to TRBD1 (5 bases). CDR3 length: 13 residues. Trimming shortened V by 3 bases and J by 13 bases, and 18 bases separated the two germline ends. Germline V CDR1 and CDR2: DFQATT, SNEGSKA (reference sequence).

Many counts were recorded for this clonotype. The chain employs TRBV18 and TRBJ1-1, with unresolved D. CDR1 is KGHSH and CDR2 is LQKENI in the germline V gene. V was pared by 2 bases and J by 12 bases, with 19 bases between. CDR3 length: 14 residues. The CDR3 loop reads CASSPSGTGRRPFF. CDR3 bases: TGTGCCAGCTCACCATCGGGAACCGGGAGAAGACCTTTCTTT.

Ten or more counts support this clonotype. The chain uses TRBV24-1 and TRBJ2-3; possibly TRBD1 or TRBD2 for D (5 bases each). This CDR3 contains 11 residues. Trimming pared 7 bases from V and 4 bases from J, leaving 5 bases between. Germline V gene data show CDR1 as KGHDR and CDR2 as SFDVKD. DNA for the CDR3: TGTGCCACCAGGGGACCAGATACGCAGTATTTT. Protein product: CATRGPDTQYF.

The chain couples TRBV28 to TRBJ2-7; 8 positions agree with TRBD2. The CDR3 loop spans 13 amino acids. J gave up 3 bases and V 7 bases, and 5 bases lay outside the gene matches. Germline lookup yields CDR1 MDHEN and CDR2 SYDVKM. CDR3 nucleotide sequence: TGTGCCAGCAAGCGGGGGTGGGGCTACGAGCAGTACGTC. It encodes CASKRGWGYEQYV.

This clonotype appeared many times. The chain uses TRBV12-3 or TRBV12-4 and TRBJ1-1; D unclear. The CDR3 spans 13 residues. Trimming left V 6 bases short and J 4 bases short, with 12 bases between. The CDR3 DNA reads TGTGCCAGCAGCCCCGGAAGGAGCACTGAAGCTTTCTTT. This sequence encodes CASSPGRSTEAFF.

This clonotype showed up just a few times. The chain employs TRBV20-1 and TRBJ1-1; D may be TRBD1 (5 bases). The germline gives CDR1 DFQATT, CDR2 SNEGSKA (reference sequence). Trimming left V 2 bases short and J 2 bases short, with 12 bases between. The CDR3 length is 14 residues. DNA of the CDR3: TGCAGTGCTAGATCCGGGACGTATAACACTGAAGCTTTCTTT. Protein product: CSARSGTYNTEAFF.

The sample holds a few counts of this clonotype. This rearrangement joins TRBV20-1 to TRBJ2-7; the D gene is possibly TRBD1 (5 bases). This CDR3 is 13 amino acids long. Germline V gene lookup returns CDR1 DFQATT and CDR2 SNEGSKA (reference sequence). With 2 bases removed from V and 3 bases from J, the gap between germline ends came to 11 bases. The CDR3: CSARHRSDYEQYF. Written as DNA, the CDR3 is TGCAGTGCTAGACACAGGTCTGACTACGAGCAGTACTTC.

This clonotype was seen a few times. This rearrangement joins TRBV20-1 to TRBJ2-3; 10 bases line up with TRBD2. This CDR3 is built from 14 residues. Germline trimming cut 3 bases from V and 10 bases from J; bases unmatched to any gene: 10. Germline values: CDR1 DFQATT, CDR2 SNEGSKA (reference sequence). The CDR3 sequence: CSARKAGGPVAQYF. The CDR3 DNA follows: TGCAGTGCTAGGAAAGCGGGGGGGCCCGTCGCGCAGTATTTT.

The genes are TRBV29-1 and TRBJ2-2; D gene ambiguous. Deletions cut 5 bases from V and 5 bases from J, with 9 bases between. Looked up from germline, CDR1 is SQVTM and CDR2 is ANQGSEA. This CDR3 has 12 amino acids. The CDR3 sequence is CSVIRWTGELFF. In DNA, the CDR3 is TGCAGCGTTATTCGGTGGACCGGGGAGCTGTTTTTT.

CDR3 amino acids: CSAQSIHEQFF. The CDR3 nucleotides read TGCAGTGCTCAGAGTATTCATGAGCAGTTCTTC. The rearrangement joins TRBV20-1 to TRBJ2-1; D not certain. The CDR3 contains 11 residues. Trimming took 5 bases from V and 8 from J, leaving 10 bases between them. CDR1 and CDR2 from the germline V gene are DFQATT and SNEGSKA (reference sequence).

The V gene is TRBV10-3, the J gene TRBJ2-5, with TRBD2 matching over 7 bases. Germline CDR1 ENHRY, CDR2 SYGVKD. The CDR3 totals 16 residues. The J segment lost 2 bases and the V segment lost 3 bases, leaving 9 bases of the junction unmatched. The CDR3 DNA follows: TGTGCCATCAGTGAAGGCGGGGGTAGGGGACAAGAGACCCAGTACTTC. This sequence encodes CAISEGGGRGQETQYF.

Many counts were recorded for this clonotype. V usage is TRBV15 and J usage is TRBJ2-4; D tentatively reads TRBD1 or TRBD2 (5 bases each). V lost 0 bases, J lost 16 bases, and 10 bases lay in between. This CDR3 has 11 residues. CDR1 is LNHNV and CDR2 is YYDKDF in the germline V gene (reference sequence). CDR3 loop: CATSREGPFYF. CDR3 nucleotide sequence: TGTGCCACCAGCAGAGAGGGACCTTTTTACTTC.

In this sample, this clonotype turned up many times. The rearrangement links TRBV29-1 to TRBJ2-7; D not certain. Trimming left V 4 bases short and J 7 bases short, with 5 bases between. This CDR3 comprises 9 residues. Germline V gene sequence: CDR1 SQVTM, CDR2 ANQGSEA. DNA for the CDR3: TGCAGCGTTGTGGGAGAGCAGTACTTC. Its protein is CSVVGEQYF.